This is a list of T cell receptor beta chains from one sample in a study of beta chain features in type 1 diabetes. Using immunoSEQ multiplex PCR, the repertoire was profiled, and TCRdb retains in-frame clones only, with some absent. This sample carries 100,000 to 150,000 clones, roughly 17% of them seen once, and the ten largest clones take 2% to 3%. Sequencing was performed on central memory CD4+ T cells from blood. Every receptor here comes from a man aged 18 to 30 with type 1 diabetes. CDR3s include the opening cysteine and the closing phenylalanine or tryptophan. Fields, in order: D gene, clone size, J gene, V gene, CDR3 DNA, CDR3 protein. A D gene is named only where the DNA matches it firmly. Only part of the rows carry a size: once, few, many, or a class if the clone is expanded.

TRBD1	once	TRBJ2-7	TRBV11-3	TGTGCCAGCAGCTTAGCAGGGGGCGAATCCTACGAGCAGTACTTC	CASSLAGGESYEQYF
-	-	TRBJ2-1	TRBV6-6	TGTGCCAGCGTGCCCGCGGAGGGGTACAATGAGCAGTTCTTC	CASVPAEGYNEQFF
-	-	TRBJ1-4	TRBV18	TGTGCCAGCTCACCACGGGGGGCAGCGGATGAAAAACTGTTTTTT	CASSPRGAADEKLFF
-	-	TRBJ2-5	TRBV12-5	TGTGCTAGTGGTCTCGAAGAGACCCAGTACTTC	CASGLEETQYF
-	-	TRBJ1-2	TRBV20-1	TGCAGTGCTACCGCTAACTATGGCTACACCTTC	CSATANYGYTF
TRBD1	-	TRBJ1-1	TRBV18	TGTGCCAGCTCACCCGTGGACAGGGCGGAAGCTTTCTTT	CASSPVDRAEAFF
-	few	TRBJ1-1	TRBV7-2	TGTGCCAGCAGCAACAGGAACACTGAAGCTTTCTTT	CASSNRNTEAFF
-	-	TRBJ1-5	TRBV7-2	TGTGCCAGCAGCTTAGCGAGCGGGGGCAATCAGCCCCAGCATTTT	CASSLASGGNQPQHF
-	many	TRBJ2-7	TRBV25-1	TGTGCCAGCAGTGACCCAGGACGGCCGCAGTACTTC	CASSDPGRPQYF
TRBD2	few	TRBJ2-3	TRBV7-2	TGTGCCAGCAGCTTCGGACTAGCCACAGATACGCAGTATTTT	CASSFGLATDTQYF
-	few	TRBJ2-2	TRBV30	TGTGCCTGGAGTGTTAGCGGAACCTACACCGGGGAGCTGTTTTTT	CAWSVSGTYTGELFF
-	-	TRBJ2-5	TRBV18	TGTGCCAGCTCATTTACCCAAGAGACCCAGTACTTC	CASSFTQETQYF
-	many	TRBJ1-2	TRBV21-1	TGTGCCAGCAGCATCTATGGCTACACCTTC	CASSIYGYTF
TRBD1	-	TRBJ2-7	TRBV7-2	TGTGCCAGCAGACGGGACAGGGTTAACGAGCAGTACTTC	CASRRDRVNEQYF
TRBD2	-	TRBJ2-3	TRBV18	TGTGCCAGCTCACCACCGGTGACCGGGACTAGGTGGGATACGCAGTATTTT	CASSPPVTGTRWDTQYF
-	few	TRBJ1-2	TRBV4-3	TGCGCCAGCAGCCTCTTTGATATGCGGCATAGCGGGAGCTACACCTTC	CASSLFDMRHSGSYTF
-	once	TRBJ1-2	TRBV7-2	TGTGCCAGCAGCTTAGAATCTTGGCAGGAGACTAACGGTGGCTACACCTTC	CASSLESWQETNGGYTF
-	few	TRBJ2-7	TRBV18	TGTGCCAGCTCACCAGAAGGCAGGGGGAGGTACGAGCAGTACTTC	CASSPEGRGRYEQYF
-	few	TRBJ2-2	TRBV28	TGTGCCAGCAGTTGGGCGGACAGAGTCCACACCGGGGAGCTGTTTTTT	CASSWADRVHTGELFF
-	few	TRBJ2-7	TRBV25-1	TGTGCCAGCAGTGAAATGGCGGGGGCTCTGGGGCAGTACTTC	CASSEMAGALGQYF
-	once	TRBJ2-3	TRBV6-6	TGTGCCAGCAGTTCCGATAGTATTACGCAGTATTTT	CASSSDSITQYF
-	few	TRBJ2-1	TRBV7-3	TGTGCCAGCAGCTCGCAGGGTTCCCTCTACAATGAGCAGTTCTTC	CASSSQGSLYNEQFF
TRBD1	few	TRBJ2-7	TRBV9	TGTGCCAGCAGCCCAGACAGGGACGAGCAGTACTTC	CASSPDRDEQYF
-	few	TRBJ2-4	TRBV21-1	TGTGCCAGCAGCAACCTACCACATAATGCGGGTGGAGGCAAAAACATTCAGTACTTC	CASSNLPHNAGGGKNIQYF
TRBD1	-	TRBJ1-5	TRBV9	TGTGCCAGCGGCTCGTCGGGACAGGGAAATCAGCCCCAGCATTTT	CASGSSGQGNQPQHF
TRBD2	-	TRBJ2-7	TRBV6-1	TGTGCCAGCAGTGATCCGGGACTAGCGGGAGGAGAGTACTTC	CASSDPGLAGGEYF
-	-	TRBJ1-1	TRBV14	TGTGCCAGCAGCGAAGGACTAAACACTGAAGCTTTCTTT	CASSEGLNTEAFF
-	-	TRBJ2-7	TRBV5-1	TGCGCCAGCAGCTTGGACACCTACGAGCAGTACTTC	CASSLDTYEQYF
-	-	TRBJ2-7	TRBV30	TGTGCCTGGGGTCATTTATCTGACACCGTAGGGGAGCAGTACTTC	CAWGHLSDTVGEQYF
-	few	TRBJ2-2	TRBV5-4	TGTGCCAGCAGCTTCATCGGTTCGGTCACCGGGGAGCTGTTTTTT	CASSFIGSVTGELFF
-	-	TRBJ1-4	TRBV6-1	TGTGCCAGCAATGGAGTGGCTCGGGAAAAACTGTTTTTT	CASNGVAREKLFF